Below are 3 T cell receptor beta chains sequenced from a single sample in a study of shared clonotypes between healthy human individuals. Method: immunoSEQ multiplex PCR; TCRdb's copy keeps in-frame clones and lacks some. The sample has 500,000 or so clones, around 95% seen once. The sample comprised naive CD4+ T cells sorted from blood. Subset meaning: CD45RA+ positively selected. These receptors came from a woman aged 25 to 39 in good health.

The chain has TRBV19 and TRBJ2-1, with 8 bases identical to TRBD1. The junction had 7 bases not matched to a gene; V was cut back by 4 bases and J by 2 bases. The CDR3 has 16 amino acids. Germline assignment: CDR1 LNHDA and CDR2 SQIVND (reference sequence). The CDR3 nucleotides are TGTGCCAGTAGTAACCACCGGACAGGGACCTACAATGAGCAGTTCTTC. Amino acids: CASSNHRTGTYNEQFF.

V usage is TRBV7-9 and J usage is TRBJ2-7; 7 bases are shared with TRBD1. This CDR3 comprises 13 residues. The ends lost 4 bases at V and 6 bases at J; junction bases unmatched: 6. CDR1 is SEHNR and CDR2 is FQNEAQ in the germline V gene (reference sequence). CDR3 in DNA: TGTGCCAGCAGCTCAAACCCAGGGGGCGAGCAGTACTTC. Amino acids: CASSSNPGGEQYF.

Here the CDR3 reads CASRAWGQGGNQPQHF. The CDR3 DNA sequence: TGTGCCAGCAGAGCGTGGGGCCAGGGTGGCAATCAGCCCCAGCATTTT. The J gene is TRBJ1-5, the V gene TRBV28, with D possibly being TRBD1 (5 bases). Germline lookup yields CDR1 MDHEN and CDR2 SYDVKM. This CDR3 contains 16 residues. V was clipped by 6 bases and J by 2 bases, with 17 bases between them.